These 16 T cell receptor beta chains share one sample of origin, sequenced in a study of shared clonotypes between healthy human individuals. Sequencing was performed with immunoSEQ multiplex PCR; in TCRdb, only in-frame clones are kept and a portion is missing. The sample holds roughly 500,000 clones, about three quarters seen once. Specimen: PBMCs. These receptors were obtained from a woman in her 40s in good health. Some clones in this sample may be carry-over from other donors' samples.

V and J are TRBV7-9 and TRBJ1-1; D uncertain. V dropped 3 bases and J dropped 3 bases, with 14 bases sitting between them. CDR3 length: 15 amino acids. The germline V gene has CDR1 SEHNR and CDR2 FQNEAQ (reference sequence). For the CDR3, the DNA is TGTGCCAGCAGCTTTTCGACACCGGCGGACACTGAAGCTTTCTTT. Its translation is CASSFSTPADTEAFF.

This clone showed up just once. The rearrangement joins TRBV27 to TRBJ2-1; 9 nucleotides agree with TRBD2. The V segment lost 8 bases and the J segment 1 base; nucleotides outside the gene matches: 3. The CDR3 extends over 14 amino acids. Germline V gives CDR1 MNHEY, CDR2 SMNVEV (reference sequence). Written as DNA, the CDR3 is TGTGCCAGCGCTAGCGGGGTATCCTACAATGAGCAGTTCTTC. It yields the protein CASASGVSYNEQFF.

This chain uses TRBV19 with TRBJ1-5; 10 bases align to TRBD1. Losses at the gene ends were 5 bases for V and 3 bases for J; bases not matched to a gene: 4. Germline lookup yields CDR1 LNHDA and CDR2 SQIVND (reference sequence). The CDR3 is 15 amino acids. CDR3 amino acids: CASSPGQGVNQPQHF. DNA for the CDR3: TGTGCCAGTAGTCCTGGACAGGGGGTCAATCAGCCCCAGCATTTT. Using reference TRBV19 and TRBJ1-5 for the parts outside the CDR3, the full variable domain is DGGITQSPKYLFRKEGQNVTLSCEQNLNHDAMYWYRQDPGQGLRLIYYSQIVNDFQKGDIAEGYSVSREKKESFPLTVTSAQKNPTAFYLCASSPGQGVNQPQHFGDGTRLSIL.

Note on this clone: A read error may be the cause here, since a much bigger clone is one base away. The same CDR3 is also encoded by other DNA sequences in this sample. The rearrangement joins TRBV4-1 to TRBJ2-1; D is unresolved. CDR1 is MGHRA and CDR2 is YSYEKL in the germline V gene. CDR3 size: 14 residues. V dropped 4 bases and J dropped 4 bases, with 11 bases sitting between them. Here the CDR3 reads CASSRDERYNEQFF. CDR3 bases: TGCGCCAGCAGCCGAGATGAACGGTACAATGAGCAGTTCTTC.

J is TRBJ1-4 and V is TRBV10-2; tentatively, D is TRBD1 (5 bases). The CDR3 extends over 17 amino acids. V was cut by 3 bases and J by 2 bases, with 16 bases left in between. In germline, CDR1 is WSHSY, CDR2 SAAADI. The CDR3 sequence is CASSDPGRVGTNEKLFF. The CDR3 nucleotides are TGCGCCAGCAGTGATCCAGGGAGGGTCGGTACTAATGAAAAACTGTTTTTT.

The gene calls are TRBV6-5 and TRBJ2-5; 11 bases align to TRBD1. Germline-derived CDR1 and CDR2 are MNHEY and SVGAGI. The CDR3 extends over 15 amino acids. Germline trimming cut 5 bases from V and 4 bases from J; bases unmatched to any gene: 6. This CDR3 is CASSPDRGRGETQYF. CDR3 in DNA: TGTGCCAGCAGTCCGGACAGGGGGCGAGGAGAGACCCAGTACTTC.

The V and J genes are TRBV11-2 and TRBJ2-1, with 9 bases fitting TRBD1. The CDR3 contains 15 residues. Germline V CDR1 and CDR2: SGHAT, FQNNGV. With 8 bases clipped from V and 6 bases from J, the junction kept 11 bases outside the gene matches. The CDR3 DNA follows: TGTGCCAGCCGACCTAAACAGGGGGCGGTCAATGAGCAGTTCTTC. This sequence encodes CASRPKQGAVNEQFF.

CDR3 bases: TGTGCCAGCAGCCTGGGGTGGACAGATACGCAGTATTTT. It encodes CASSLGWTDTQYF. The V call is TRBV5-4, the J call TRBJ2-3; no definite D call. The germline V gene has CDR1 SGHNT and CDR2 YYREEE (reference sequence). The CDR3 covers 13 residues. The V gene lost 4 bases and the J gene lost 3 bases, with 9 bases spanning the gap.

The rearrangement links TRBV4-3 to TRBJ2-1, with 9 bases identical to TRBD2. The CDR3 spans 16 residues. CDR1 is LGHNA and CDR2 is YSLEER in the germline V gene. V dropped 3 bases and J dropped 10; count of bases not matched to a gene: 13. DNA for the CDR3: TGCGCCAGCAGCCATCCCCCTAGCGGGACATCAGGGGAGCAGTTCTTC. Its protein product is CASSHPPSGTSGEQFF.

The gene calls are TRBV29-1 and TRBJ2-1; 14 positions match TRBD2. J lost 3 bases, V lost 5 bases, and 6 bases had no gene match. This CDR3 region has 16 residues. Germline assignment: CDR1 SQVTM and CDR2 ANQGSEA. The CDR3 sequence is CSVQGGTSGSYNEQFF. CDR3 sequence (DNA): TGCAGCGTTCAAGGGGGGACTAGCGGGAGCTACAATGAGCAGTTCTTC.

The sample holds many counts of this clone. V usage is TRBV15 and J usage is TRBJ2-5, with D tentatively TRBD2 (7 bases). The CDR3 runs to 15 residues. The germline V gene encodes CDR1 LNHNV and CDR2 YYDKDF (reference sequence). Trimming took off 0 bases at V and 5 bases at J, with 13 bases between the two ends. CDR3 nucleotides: TGTGCCACCAGCAGAGATAGGGGGGGATGGGAGACCCAGTACTTC. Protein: CATSRDRGGWETQYF.

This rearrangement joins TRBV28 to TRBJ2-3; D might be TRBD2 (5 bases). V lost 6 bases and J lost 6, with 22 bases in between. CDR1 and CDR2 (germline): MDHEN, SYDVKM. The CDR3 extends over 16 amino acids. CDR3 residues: CASSREGLRPGDTQYF. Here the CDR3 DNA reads TGTGCCAGCAGCCGTGAGGGATTAAGACCCGGGGATACGCAGTATTTT.

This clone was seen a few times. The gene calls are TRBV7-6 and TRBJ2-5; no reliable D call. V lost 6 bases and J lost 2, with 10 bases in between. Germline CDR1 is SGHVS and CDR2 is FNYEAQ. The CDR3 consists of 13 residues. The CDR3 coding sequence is TGTGCCAGCAGTTGGGCAGAGCAAGAGACCCAGTACTTC. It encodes CASSWAEQETQYF.

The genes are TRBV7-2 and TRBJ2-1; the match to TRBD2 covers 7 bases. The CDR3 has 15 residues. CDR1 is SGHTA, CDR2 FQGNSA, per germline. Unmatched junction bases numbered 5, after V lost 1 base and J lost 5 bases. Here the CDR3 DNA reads TGTGCCAGCAGCTTAGAATTTCGGGGGGACAATGAGCAGTTCTTC. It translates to CASSLEFRGDNEQFF. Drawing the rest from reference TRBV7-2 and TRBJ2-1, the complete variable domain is GAGVSQSPSNKVTEKGKDVELRCDPISGHTALYWYRQSLGQGLEFLIYFQGNSAPDKSGLPSDRFSAERTGGSVSTLTIQRTQQEDSAVYLCASSLEFRGDNEQFFGPGTRLTVL.

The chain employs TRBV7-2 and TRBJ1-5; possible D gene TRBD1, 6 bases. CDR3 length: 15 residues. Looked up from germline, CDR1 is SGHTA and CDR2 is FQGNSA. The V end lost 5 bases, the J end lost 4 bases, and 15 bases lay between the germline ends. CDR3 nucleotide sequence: TGTGCCAGCAGCCCAGGAGGACAGTTTAATCAGCCCCAGCATTTT. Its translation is CASSPGGQFNQPQHF. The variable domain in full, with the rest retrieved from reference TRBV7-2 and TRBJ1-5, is GAGVSQSPSNKVTEKGKDVELRCDPISGHTALYWYRQSLGQGLEFLIYFQGNSAPDKSGLPSDRFSAERTGGSVSTLTIQRTQQEDSAVYLCASSPGGQFNQPQHFGDGTRLSIL.

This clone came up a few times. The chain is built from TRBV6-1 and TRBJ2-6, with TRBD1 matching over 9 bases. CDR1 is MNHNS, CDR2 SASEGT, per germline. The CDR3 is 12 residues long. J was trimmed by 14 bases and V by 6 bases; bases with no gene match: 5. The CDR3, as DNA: TGTGCCAGCAGCCAGGGACAGGGCATCCTGACTTTC. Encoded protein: CASSQGQGILTF.